A single sample gave rise to the 21 T cell receptor beta chains below, sequenced in a study of naive and memory T cell subsets (dated by TCRdb to 2016 to 2017). Receptor libraries were prepared by UMI-ligation and nested PCR. The sequencer listed for this sample is Illumina MiSeq. An equimolar mix of two oligonucleotides covering both TRBC1 and TRBC2 was used as the beta constant-region primer. In-frame beta chains were kept once TCRdb had trimmed the public reads at Q25 with fastp and called clones with MiXCR. Records with the same CDR3 protein are collapsed into one entry carrying the most frequent genes and DNA. Present in this sample are fewer than 40,000 distinct CDR3 sequences, about an eighth of which were seen just once. 22% of the sample is taken by the ten largest. What was sequenced was effector memory CD4+ T cells from blood. Reading the label with the study, this specimen's cell subset or site is: effector memory, CD45RA- CD27-. These receptors originate from a human donor in good health.

This clonotype has ten or more counts. V is TRBV20-1 and J is TRBJ2-3, with TRBD1 matching 10 bases. The CDR3 is made up of 15 amino acids. Germline CDR1 is DFQATT and CDR2 is SNEGSKA (reference sequence). V lost 3 bases, J lost 2 bases, and 5 bases stayed unmatched. CDR3 in amino acids: CSASGGQGLTDTQYF. In DNA, the CDR3 is TGCAGTGCTAGTGGGGGACAGGGGCTCACAGATACGCAGTATTTT.

This clonotype showed up just a few times. The rearrangement uses TRBV18 and TRBJ2-5; D is unresolved. In germline, CDR1 is KGHSH, CDR2 LQKENI. The CDR3 runs to 13 residues. The V and J ends lost 6 bases and 0 bases respectively, with 8 bases between them. The CDR3 loop is CASSPTDQETQYF. The CDR3, as DNA: TGTGCCAGCTCTCCCACCGACCAAGAGACCCAGTACTTC.

This clonotype was picked up a small number of times. This sequence joins TRBV7-9 and TRBJ2-7; maybe TRBD2 (7 bases). This CDR3 has 20 residues. Trimming cost V 1 base and J 4 bases, with 29 bases left between them. The V gene's germline CDR1 is SEHNR and CDR2 FQNEAQ (reference sequence). CDR3 nucleotide sequence: TGTGCCAGCAGCTTAGAGGGGGGGACTCGGCGATTAGACGGATATTACGAGCAGTACTTC. Translating it yields CASSLEGGTRRLDGYYEQYF.

The table lists this clonotype with a few counts. This chain joins TRBV4-3 and TRBJ1-1; D remains ambiguous. The germline V gene has CDR1 LGHNA and CDR2 YSLEER. V lost 1 base and J lost 3, with 21 bases in between. The CDR3 extends over 18 amino acids. The CDR3 region is CASSQGPSYVNRDTEAFF. The CDR3 region has the DNA TGCGCCAGCAGCCAAGGTCCGTCGTACGTCAATCGGGACACTGAAGCTTTCTTT.

The CDR3 DNA reads TGTGCCTGGAGCGCCCCCAGCTGGGTGAATCCCATGAACACTGAAGCTTTCTTT. Protein sequence: CAWSAPSWVNPMNTEAFF. The genes are TRBV30 and TRBJ1-1; D call uncertain. V lost 3 bases and J lost 0, with 23 bases in between. This CDR3 spans 18 amino acids. The germline gives CDR1 GTSNPN, CDR2 SVGIG (reference sequence).

The chain carries TRBV14 and TRBJ2-3; 9 nucleotides line up with TRBD1. This CDR3 is built from 18 residues. The V gene end was trimmed by 1 base and the J gene end by 1 base; junction bases not matched to a gene: 9. CDR1 and CDR2 from the germline V gene are SGHDN and FVKESK. CDR3 bases: TGTGCCAGCAGCCAAGGTCGGGGACAGGGTCGGCGCACAGATACGCAGTATTTT. Protein product: CASSQGRGQGRRTDTQYF. Filled out from reference TRBV14 and TRBJ2-3, the complete variable domain reads EAGVTQFPSHSVIEKGQTVTLRCDPISGHDNLYWYRRVMGKEIKFLLHFVKESKQDESGMPNNRFLAERTGGTYSTLKVQPAELEDSGVYFCASSQGRGQGRRTDTQYFGPGTRLTVL.

This clonotype was seen many times. The chain employs TRBV7-2 and TRBJ1-6; D is possibly TRBD1 (5 bases). Deletions cut 6 bases from V and 0 bases from J, with 15 bases between. The V gene's germline CDR1 is SGHTA and CDR2 FQGNSA. The CDR3 sequence is 17 residues long. The chain's CDR3 is CASSYTGGSSYNSPLHF. The CDR3 region has the DNA TGTGCCAGCAGTTATACAGGTGGCAGCTCCTATAATTCACCCCTCCACTTT.

This clonotype was observed many times. J is TRBJ2-1 and V is TRBV6-6; no reliable D call. Trimming left V 0 bases short and J 6 bases short, with 9 bases between. Per germline, CDR1 MNHNY and CDR2 SVGAGI (reference sequence). There are 14 residues in the CDR3. The CDR3 spells CASSYSPVGNEQFF. Written as DNA, the CDR3 is TGTGCCAGCAGTTACTCGCCAGTCGGCAATGAGCAGTTCTTC.

The chain couples TRBV7-9 to TRBJ1-6; 7 nucleotides match TRBD1. The trim removed 4 bases at V and 9 bases at J, leaving 15 bases unmatched. The CDR3 is 17 amino acids. Germline loops: CDR1 SEHNR, CDR2 FQNEAQ (reference sequence). In nucleotides, the CDR3 is TGTGCCAGCAGCTCTCACGACAAGACAGGGTTCGGTTCACCCCTCCACTTT. Translated: CASSSHDKTGFGSPLHF.

This clonotype showed up many times. The genes are TRBV14 and TRBJ2-3, with D possibly matching TRBD1 (6 bases). Trimming took off 1 base at V and 2 bases at J, with 13 bases between the two ends. The CDR3 spans 16 residues. Germline V gives CDR1 SGHDN, CDR2 FVKESK. The CDR3 region is CASSQGGRGITDTQYF. The CDR3 DNA follows: TGTGCCAGCAGCCAAGGGGGGCGAGGGATCACAGATACGCAGTATTTT.

This clonotype has a count of ten or more. This chain links TRBV28 with TRBJ2-3; D is possibly TRBD2 (6 bases). V dropped 3 bases and J dropped 5 bases, with 12 bases sitting between them. This CDR3 is built from 14 residues. CDR1 is MDHEN, CDR2 SYDVKM, per germline. CDR3 bases: TGTGCCAGCAGTTTCTCGGGAGTAGTAGATACGCAGTATTTT. Amino acid sequence: CASSFSGVVDTQYF.

The V call is TRBV12-3 or TRBV12-4, the J call TRBJ1-5; D call uncertain. The J call is doubtful: the DNA matches TRBJ2-3 better. The CDR3 runs 14 residues. CDR3 protein: CASSLTIDSQPQYF. The CDR3 DNA sequence: TGTGCCAGCAGTTTGACAATAGACTCTCAGCCCCAGTATTTT.

This rearrangement joins TRBV7-2 to TRBJ2-5; TRBD2 might be the D (5 bases). Trimming stripped 3 bases from V and 4 bases from J, with 15 bases between. The CDR3 contains 15 residues. Germline V CDR1 and CDR2: SGHTA, FQGNSA. The CDR3 DNA sequence: TGTGCCAGCAGCTTGACTACCATGAATCGAGAGACCCAGTACTTC. Translating it yields CASSLTTMNRETQYF.

This clonotype has only a few counts. The chain has TRBV20-1 and TRBJ1-5; 9 nucleotides align to TRBD1. This CDR3 has 13 amino acids. The junction had 11 bases not matched to a gene; V was cut back by 6 bases and J by 11 bases. In germline, CDR1 is DFQATT, CDR2 SNEGSKA (reference sequence). CDR3 sequence reads: CSALGTGSLAQHF. CDR3 DNA sequence: TGCAGTGCACTAGGGACAGGGAGCTTGGCCCAGCATTTT.

This clonotype was detected many times. The CDR3 coding sequence is TGCAGTGCTTCCCGACAGGGACAGAACACCGGGGAGCTGTTTTTT. Protein sequence: CSASRQGQNTGELFF. The rearrangement uses TRBV20-1 and TRBJ2-2; 7 nucleotides line up with TRBD1. The V and J ends lost 5 bases and 1 base, in that order; junction bases with no gene match: 7. The CDR3 has 15 amino acids. Looked up from germline, CDR1 is DFQATT and CDR2 is SNEGSKA (reference sequence).

This clonotype was observed a few times. This chain uses TRBV20-1 with TRBJ2-5, with 7 bases that match TRBD2. V dropped 2 bases and J dropped 2; count of bases not matched to a gene: 5. This CDR3 comprises 14 residues. CDR1 and CDR2 (germline): DFQATT, SNEGSKA (reference sequence). The CDR3 DNA sequence: TGCAGTGCTAGACAAGCGGGACCTCAAGAGACCCAGTACTTC. Its protein is CSARQAGPQETQYF.

The rearrangement uses TRBV6-1 and TRBJ1-5, with D uncertain. The CDR3 consists of 12 residues. Germline V lookup: CDR1 MNHNS, CDR2 SASEGT. The ends were cut back, 8 bases at V and 5 bases at J, with 10 bases in the middle. The CDR3 spells CASVRGDQPQHF. CDR3 bases: TGTGCCAGCGTCCGGGGAGATCAGCCCCAGCATTTT.

CDR3 DNA sequence: TGCGCCAGCAGCCTCTCGGACGGTTTATACAATGAGCAGTTCTTC. Translation: CASSLSDGLYNEQFF. This chain links TRBV5-1 with TRBJ2-1, with unresolved D. CDR3 length equals 15 residues. Germline V gene sequence: CDR1 SGHRS, CDR2 YFSETQ. V dropped 4 bases and J dropped 4 bases, with 15 bases sitting between them.

This clonotype was counted a few times. V and J are TRBV30 and TRBJ1-6; no reliable D call. The V end lost 4 bases, the J end lost 0 bases, and 7 bases lay between the germline ends. The CDR3 is made up of 14 amino acids. Germline V lookup: CDR1 GTSNPN, CDR2 SVGIG (reference sequence). The CDR3 reads CAWKRSSYNSPLHF. The CDR3 nucleotides are TGTGCCTGGAAACGGAGCTCCTATAATTCACCCCTCCACTTT. The full variable domain, its missing parts supplied by reference TRBV30 and TRBJ1-6, is SQTIHQWPATLVQPVGSPLSLECTVEGTSNPNLYWYRQAAGRGLQLLFYSVGIGQISSEVPQNLSASRPQDRQFILSSKKLLLSDSGFYLCAWKRSSYNSPLHFGNGTRLTVT.

This clonotype has a count of ten or more. Compared with germline, one end of the junction differs, possibly owing to a read error. The gene calls are TRBV29-1 and TRBJ1-4; D unresolved. Germline loops: CDR1 SQVTM, CDR2 ANQGSEA. This CDR3 is 13 amino acids long. CDR3: CSVEESKGNGLRF. The DNA for the CDR3 is TGCAGCGTTGAAGAATCGAAGGGAAATGGCCTCCGTTTT.

The chain recombines TRBV10-3 with TRBJ2-5; either TRBD1 or TRBD2 may fit D (5 bases each). With 0 bases removed from V and 7 bases from J, the gap between germline ends came to 15 bases. The CDR3 is made up of 15 amino acids. Germline loops: CDR1 ENHRY, CDR2 SYGVKD. The CDR3 DNA is TGTGCCATCAGTGAGTCTCGGGACGCCGACGGGACCCAGTACTTC. As protein: CAISESRDADGTQYF.